This entry lists 16 T cell receptor beta chains sequenced from one sample in a study of Graves' ophthalmopathy and Graves' hyperthyroidism. Scientists amplified the TCR beta CDR3 regions from RNA transcripts. Scientists carried out first-round RT-PCR using HTBI primers and then a second-round multiplex PCR. In TCRdb, the multiplex PCR reads were re-called with MiXCR into one record per CDR3 protein. The sample shows about 58,000 distinct CDR3 sequences, roughly 46% of them seen only once. The sample consisted of peripheral blood. All receptors come from an adult woman with Graves' ophthalmopathy.

This clonotype was counted many times. The chain couples TRBV4-2 to TRBJ2-3, with TRBD2 matching over 13 bases. CDR1 and CDR2 (germline): LGHNA, YNFKEQ. V dropped 4 bases and J dropped 3; count of bases not matched to a gene: 4. The CDR3 totals 16 residues. In nucleotides, the CDR3 is TGTGCCAGCAGCCGGACTAGCGGGAGTTGGACAGATACGCAGTATTTT. Translating gives CASSRTSGSWTDTQYF.

As regards this clonotype: Germline is not matched at one junction end, which may reflect a read error. The rearrangement uses TRBV7-3 and TRBJ2-1, with D perhaps TRBD2 (5 bases). Germline lookup yields CDR1 SGHTA and CDR2 FQGTGA. This CDR3 has 15 amino acids. The CDR3 here is CVSSLYLGVGNEQVF. The CDR3 DNA sequence: TGTGTCAGCAGCTTATATCTGGGAGTCGGAAATGAGCAGGTCTTC.

With regard to this clonotype: A read error may be the cause here, since a much bigger clone is one base away. The rearrangement joins TRBV28 to TRBJ1-5, with D maybe TRBD1 (5 bases). The CDR3 length is 16 residues. From germline, CDR1 is MDHEN and CDR2 SYDVKM. The CDR3 reads CACSSPRDGTNQPQHF. The CDR3, as DNA: TGTGCCTGCAGTTCCCCGCGGGACGGGACGAATCAGCCCCAGCATTTT.

This clonotype was counted many times. The rearrangement joins TRBV28 to TRBJ1-6; 11 bases fit TRBD1. The CDR3 length is 17 residues. From germline, CDR1 is MDHEN and CDR2 SYDVKM. J gave up 10 bases and V 2 bases, and 10 bases lay outside the gene matches. CDR3 residues: CASSLHPGQGVGSPLHF. The CDR3 DNA reads TGTGCCAGCAGTTTACATCCGGGACAGGGGGTGGGGTCACCCCTCCACTTT.

This clonotype was observed many times. The chain combines TRBV7-3 with TRBJ2-1; 8 positions match TRBD1. V was pared by 4 bases and J by 5 bases, with 4 bases of the junction left unmatched. The CDR3 covers 14 residues. Germline CDR1 SGHTA, CDR2 FQGTGA. The CDR3 DNA is TGTGCCAGCAGCTCGAAACAGGGGGACAATGAGCAGTTCTTC. Residues: CASSSKQGDNEQFF.

In this sample, this clonotype turned up many times. The chain employs TRBV3-1 and TRBJ2-7; a weak D match, TRBD1 (6 bases). Germline CDR1 reads LGHDT; CDR2 reads YNNKEL (reference sequence). The CDR3 has 16 residues. V was cut by 5 bases and J by 1 base, with 18 bases left in between. CDR3 loop: CASSNPGVVGSYEQYF. DNA of the CDR3: TGTGCCAGCAGCAACCCAGGGGTAGTCGGATCCTACGAGCAGTACTTC.

This clonotype was seen at least ten times. CDR3 protein: CASSEPGPTQETQYF. Written as DNA, the CDR3 is TGCGCCAGCAGCGAACCGGGACCAACCCAAGAGACCCAGTACTTC. The gene calls are TRBV5-1 and TRBJ2-5; D is tentatively TRBD1 or TRBD2 (5 bases each). The CDR3 runs 15 residues. The V and J ends lost 4 bases and 1 base respectively, with 14 bases between them. Germline V gives CDR1 SGHRS, CDR2 YFSETQ.

The rearrangement links TRBV9 to TRBJ1-4; 10 nucleotides align to TRBD1. The V gene's germline CDR1 is SGDLS and CDR2 YYNGEE. CDR3 length equals 14 residues. Trimming removed 0 bases from V and 11 bases from J; junction bases left unmatched: 4. The CDR3 nucleotides are TGTGCCAGCAGCGTAGGGACAGGGGGGATGAAACTGTTTTTT. Amino acids: CASSVGTGGMKLFF.

The table lists this clonotype with many counts. This chain connects TRBV15 to TRBJ2-5, with D perhaps TRBD1 or TRBD2 (5 bases each). V lost 0 bases and J 4 bases, leaving 12 bases between the germline ends. The CDR3 loop spans 15 amino acids. Germline values: CDR1 LNHNV, CDR2 YYDKDF (reference sequence). The DNA for the CDR3 is TGTGCCACCAGCAGAGATCGGGACGGGATAGAGACCCAGTACTTC. This codes for CATSRDRDGIETQYF.

This clonotype has ten or more counts. The chain carries TRBV4-1 and TRBJ1-5; TRBD1 matches at 10 bases. This CDR3 is 16 amino acids long. J lost 11 bases, V lost 5 bases, and 15 bases had no gene match. Germline CDR1 is MGHRA and CDR2 is YSYEKL. This CDR3 reads CASSVAETGGRRAQHF. The CDR3 nucleotides are TGCGCCAGCAGCGTAGCTGAGACAGGGGGCCGAAGGGCCCAGCATTTT.

The chain is built from TRBV7-8 and TRBJ2-5; the match to TRBD1 covers 8 bases. From germline, CDR1 is SGHVS and CDR2 FQNEAQ. The CDR3 spans 16 residues. The V gene end was trimmed by 1 base and the J gene end by 3 bases; junction bases not matched to a gene: 7. CDR3: CASSLGQGFGEETQYF. The CDR3, as DNA: TGTGCCAGCAGCTTAGGACAGGGGTTTGGTGAAGAGACCCAGTACTTC.

The genes are TRBV7-9 and TRBJ2-1; TRBD1 might be the D (5 bases). From germline, CDR1 is SEHNR and CDR2 FQNEAQ (reference sequence). This CDR3 comprises 18 residues. Between the trimmed V and J ends, which lost 5 bases and 0 bases, there was a span of 20 bases. CDR3 amino acids: CASSPAWGSQSSYNEQFF. The DNA for the CDR3 is TGTGCCAGCAGCCCCGCTTGGGGCAGTCAGAGCTCCTACAATGAGCAGTTCTTC.

Here the CDR3 reads CSARDPLGDGYTF. In DNA form, the CDR3 reads TGCAGTGCTAGAGATCCCCTGGGGGATGGCTACACCTTC. The gene calls are TRBV20-1 and TRBJ1-2, with a tentative D call TRBD1 (5 bases). The V gene lost 0 bases and the J gene lost 6 bases, with 11 bases spanning the gap. Germline loops: CDR1 DFQATT, CDR2 SNEGSKA (reference sequence). The CDR3 has 13 amino acids.

This clonotype was counted at least ten times. This may stem from a read error, because a much larger clone lies one nucleotide away. This chain connects TRBV5-1 to TRBJ2-2; 9 bases match TRBD1. Unmatched junction bases numbered 7, after V lost 0 bases and J lost 7 bases. Per the germline V gene, CDR1 is SGHRS and CDR2 is YFSETQ. The CDR3 is made up of 16 amino acids. The CDR3 spells CASSLGPRTGDGELFF. The CDR3 coding sequence is TGCGCCAGCAGCTTGGGGCCGCGGACAGGGGACGGGGAGCTGTTTTTT.

With regard to this clonotype: The CDR3 does not close with the conserved phenylalanine or tryptophan, likely indicating a read error. The genes are TRBV6-4 and TRBJ2-1; 8 positions agree with TRBD2. The length of the CDR3 is 15 residues. CDR1 is MRHNA and CDR2 is SNTAGT in the germline V gene. Here the CDR3 reads CASGDSASGHNEQFC. CDR3 DNA sequence: TGTGCCAGCGGTGACTCGGCTAGCGGGCACAATGAGCAGTTCTGC.

CDR3 amino acids: CASTGRDSNTGELFF. CDR3 sequence (DNA): TGTGCCAGCACCGGCCGGGACTCGAACACCGGGGAGCTGTTTTTT. V and J are TRBV12-3 or TRBV12-4 and TRBJ2-2, with D maybe TRBD2 (6 bases). Trimming cost V 7 bases and J 0 bases, with 12 bases left between them. CDR3 length: 15 residues.